These T cell receptor beta chains were read from a single sample in a study of T cell changes during pregnancy in multiple sclerosis. The repertoire was sequenced with immunoSEQ multiplex PCR; TCRdb's copy has only in-frame clones and lacks some. The sample has just over 80,000 clones; about 95% are singletons. The sample in question was peripheral blood, obtained in the second trimester of pregnancy. The receptors here all came from a female donor with multiple sclerosis, enrolled in a pregnancy study. Each CDR3 is given without its conserved first and last residue. Fields, in order: CDR3 protein, D gene, V gene, clone size, J gene. A D gene is named only where the DNA matches it firmly. Some rows have no size entry. The others give once, few or many, or a class for an expanded clone.

ASSLPRPRGSYEQY | . | TRBV28 | once | TRBJ2-7
AISESSPGWNTEAF | . | TRBV10-3 | . | TRBJ1-1
ASSLPKAGLGTDTQY | TRBD2 | TRBV5-4 | . | TRBJ2-3
ASSLVPPSHQETQY | . | TRBV5-5 | . | TRBJ2-5
ASSLLGGGKNTEAF | . | TRBV7-9 | . | TRBJ1-1
ASSLTPGANTGELF | . | TRBV5-1 | once | TRBJ2-2
ASSVGSGARTDTQY | TRBD2 | TRBV9 | . | TRBJ2-3
ASSLALAGSYNEQF | TRBD2 | TRBV5-5 | . | TRBJ2-1
SVEQGEAYNEQF | . | TRBV29-1 | once | TRBJ2-1
ASSQAGGTNTEAF | TRBD1 | TRBV2 | . | TRBJ1-1